The 15 T cell receptor beta chains given below trace back to one sample, sequenced in a study of shared T cell receptors in the human thymus (dated by TCRdb to the early 2020s). The library was produced with the immunoSEQ multiplex PCR assay. The clones in this table, taken by TCRdb from immuneACCESS, are in-frame only. Not every clone is retained; where verified, under half of the shortfall comes from an unresolved V gene, and the cause of the rest is unknown. The sample has hundreds of thousands of clones on record, around 87% of them singletons. Approximately 0.0097% of the sample is taken by the ten largest. These same data were also listed under a study on human thymus T cells.

The sequencing input was thymocytes. The receptors originated from a boy younger than two with a congenital heart defect. Donor details come from another sample of the same person, matched by shared clones.

V is TRBV28 and J is TRBJ2-7; TRBD1 matches at 8 bases. V was clipped by 10 bases and J by 6 bases; unmatched bases: 14. CDR3 size: 14 residues. Germline-derived CDR1 and CDR2 are MDHEN and SYDVKM. CDR3: CATLSRDRLAEQYF. CDR3 DNA: TGTGCCACCCTCTCCCGGGACAGGTTGGCCGAGCAGTACTTC.

The gene calls are TRBV5-6 and TRBJ2-5, with D unresolved. V was clipped by 0 bases and J by 9 bases, with 6 bases between them. Germline CDR1 is SGHDT and CDR2 is YYEEEE. The CDR3 contains 11 residues. CDR3 in DNA: TGTGCCAGCAGCTTGGCGAGGCCCCAGTACTTC. Protein: CASSLARPQYF.

This rearrangement joins TRBV6-1 to TRBJ1-1, with D tentatively TRBD1 (5 bases). Per germline, CDR1 MNHNS and CDR2 SASEGT. The ends were cut back, 4 bases at V and 1 base at J, with 7 bases in the middle. The CDR3 is 13 amino acids. The CDR3 nucleotides are TGTGCCAGCAGTGTGACAGAGAACACTGAAGCTTTCTTT. It translates to CASSVTENTEAFF.

The rearrangement joins TRBV11-2 to TRBJ2-7; tentatively, D is TRBD2 (7 bases). Per the germline V gene, CDR1 is SGHAT and CDR2 is FQNNGV. Trimming pared 0 bases from V and 3 bases from J, leaving 15 bases between. The CDR3 loop spans 16 amino acids. The CDR3 loop reads CASSLDGGDTGYEQYF. CDR3 bases: TGTGCCAGCAGCTTAGATGGGGGGGACACAGGCTACGAGCAGTACTTC.

The chain couples TRBV7-3 to TRBJ2-5; D might be TRBD2 (7 bases). Trimming removed 4 bases from V and 0 bases from J, with 12 bases in between. Per the germline V gene, CDR1 is SGHTA and CDR2 is FQGTGA. CDR3 length: 15 residues. CDR3 coding DNA: TGTGCCAGCAGCTCGCGGGGGCCCAACCAAGAGACCCAGTACTTC. Its protein product is CASSSRGPNQETQYF. Together with reference TRBV7-3 and TRBJ2-5, the CDR3 gives the full variable domain: GAGVSQTPSNKVTEKGKYVELRCDPISGHTALYWYRQSLGQGPEFLIYFQGTGAADDSGLPNDRFFAVRPEGSVSTLKIQRTERGDSAVYLCASSSRGPNQETQYFGPGTRLLVL.

This chain joins TRBV27 and TRBJ1-1; D gene ambiguous. Germline V lookup: CDR1 MNHEY, CDR2 SMNVEV (reference sequence). Trimming took off 5 bases at V and 2 bases at J, with 18 bases between the two ends. The CDR3 runs to 16 residues. The CDR3 spells CASSPLSREGNTEAFF. The CDR3 DNA reads as TGTGCCAGCAGTCCACTTTCGCGGGAGGGTAACACTGAAGCTTTCTTT.

This chain links TRBV4-3 with TRBJ1-1, with 11 nucleotides matching TRBD1. V lost 6 bases and J lost 0; bases outside the gene matches: 12. Germline-derived CDR1 and CDR2 are LGHNA and YSLEER. The CDR3 length is 18 residues. CDR3 sequence reads: CASSRDRGEVEVNTEAFF. In DNA form, the CDR3 reads TGCGCCAGCAGTCGGGACAGGGGGGAGGTCGAGGTGAACACTGAAGCTTTCTTT.

This clone was found once. The genes are TRBV5-8 and TRBJ1-1; D uncertain. Between the trimmed V and J ends, which lost 2 bases and 1 base, there was a span of 6 bases. The length of the CDR3 is 13 residues. Germline V CDR1 and CDR2: SGHTS, YDEGEE. The chain's CDR3 is CASSFPGNTEAFF. The CDR3, as DNA: TGTGCCAGCAGCTTCCCGGGGAACACTGAAGCTTTCTTT.

This rearrangement joins TRBV7-2 to TRBJ2-3, with D hard to call. V was trimmed by 8 bases and J by 4 bases, leaving 7 bases between them. The CDR3 loop spans 11 amino acids. Germline lookup yields CDR1 SGHTA and CDR2 FQGNSA. The CDR3 protein is CASGHPDTQYF. As DNA, the CDR3 is TGTGCCAGCGGGCACCCAGATACGCAGTATTTT.

This chain uses TRBV29-1 with TRBJ1-2; 7 bases are shared with TRBD1. The CDR3 totals 12 residues. Germline V CDR1 and CDR2: SQVTM, ANQGSEA. V shed 7 bases and J 6 bases; nucleotides not matched to a gene: 8. The CDR3 is CSASKGAHGYTF. The CDR3, as DNA: TGCAGCGCCTCCAAGGGGGCCCATGGCTACACCTTC.

The chain joins TRBV28 to TRBJ2-2, with 9 bases fitting TRBD1. This CDR3 has 16 amino acids. CDR1 is MDHEN, CDR2 SYDVKM, per germline. V lost 6 bases and J lost 4; bases outside the gene matches: 9. The CDR3 DNA follows: TGTGCCAGCAGCTACAGGGGGCGCGAGGGCACCGGGGAGCTGTTTTTT. Its protein is CASSYRGREGTGELFF.

The gene calls are TRBV27 and TRBJ1-6; D is possibly TRBD1 (5 bases). CDR1 MNHEY and CDR2 SMNVEV come from the germline V gene (reference sequence). The CDR3 runs to 15 residues. V lost 5 bases to trimming and J lost 5 bases, with 13 bases between them. The CDR3 DNA reads as TGTGCCAGCAGTCCCACCGGACATCATAATTCACCCCTCCACTTT. Encoded protein: CASSPTGHHNSPLHF.

The chain has TRBV28 and TRBJ1-1, with a tentative D call TRBD1 (5 bases). Deletions cut 1 base from V and 5 bases from J, with 14 bases between. CDR3 size: 15 residues. Germline CDR1 and CDR2: MDHEN and SYDVKM. DNA for the CDR3: TGTGCCAGCAGTTTATCGTCGGGCCCAGGGACTGAAGCTTTCTTT. As protein: CASSLSSGPGTEAFF.

This clone was found once. The chain combines TRBV27 with TRBJ2-3; TRBD2 is a possible D gene (5 bases). The CDR3 totals 11 residues. CDR1 and CDR2 (germline): MNHEY, SMNVEV (reference sequence). CDR3 in DNA: TGTGTCGCGCGCGGGACAGATACGCAGTATTTT. It encodes CVARGTDTQYF.

V is TRBV28 and J is TRBJ2-7, with no clear D. This CDR3 has 15 amino acids. Germline CDR1 MDHEN, CDR2 SYDVKM. Trimming stripped 2 bases from V and 0 bases from J, with 11 bases between. CDR3 loop: CASSLIPTSSYEQYF. The CDR3 DNA sequence: TGTGCCAGCAGTTTAATACCAACCAGCTCCTACGAGCAGTACTTC.